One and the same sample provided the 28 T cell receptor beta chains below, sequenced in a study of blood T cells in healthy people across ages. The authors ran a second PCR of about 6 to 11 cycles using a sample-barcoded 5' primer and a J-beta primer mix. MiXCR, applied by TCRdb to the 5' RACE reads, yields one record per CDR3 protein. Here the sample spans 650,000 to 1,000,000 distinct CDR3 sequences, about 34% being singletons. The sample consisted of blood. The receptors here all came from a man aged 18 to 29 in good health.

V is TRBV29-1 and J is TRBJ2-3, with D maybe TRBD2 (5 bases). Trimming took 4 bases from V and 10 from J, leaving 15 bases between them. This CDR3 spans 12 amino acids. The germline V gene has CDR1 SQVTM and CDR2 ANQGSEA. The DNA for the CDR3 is TGCAGCGTTGGCCCTAGCCTTGGTGCGCAGTATTTT. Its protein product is CSVGPSLGAQYF.

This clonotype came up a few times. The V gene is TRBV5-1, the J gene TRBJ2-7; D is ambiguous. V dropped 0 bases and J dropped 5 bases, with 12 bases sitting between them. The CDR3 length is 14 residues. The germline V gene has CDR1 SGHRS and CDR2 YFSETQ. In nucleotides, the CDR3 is TGCGCCAGCAGCTTGGCTCACCCGAAAGACGAGCAGTACTTC. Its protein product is CASSLAHPKDEQYF.

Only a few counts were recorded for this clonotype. The CDR3, as DNA: TGCAGTGCTAGGAACTTATTCCGGGATCGTTATGGCTACACCTTC. As protein: CSARNLFRDRYGYTF. J is TRBJ1-2 and V is TRBV20-1; unclear D gene. The CDR3 contains 15 residues. The V end was cut by 3 bases, the J end by 5 bases, with 19 bases between. The germline CDR1 and CDR2 sequences are DFQATT and SNEGSKA (reference sequence).

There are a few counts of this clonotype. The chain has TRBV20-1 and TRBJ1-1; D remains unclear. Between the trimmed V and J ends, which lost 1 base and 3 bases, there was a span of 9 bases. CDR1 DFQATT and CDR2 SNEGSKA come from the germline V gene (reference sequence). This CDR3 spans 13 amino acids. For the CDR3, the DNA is TGCAGTGCTAGAGTAGCGGGCTACACTGAAGCTTTCTTT. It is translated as CSARVAGYTEAFF.

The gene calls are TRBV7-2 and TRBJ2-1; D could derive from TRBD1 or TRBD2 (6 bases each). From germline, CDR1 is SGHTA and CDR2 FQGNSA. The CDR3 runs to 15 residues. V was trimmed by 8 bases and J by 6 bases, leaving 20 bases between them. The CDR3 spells CASGRGGSFSNEQFF. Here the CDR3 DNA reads TGTGCCAGCGGGAGAGGGGGGTCCTTTTCCAATGAGCAGTTCTTC.

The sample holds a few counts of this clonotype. The CDR3 protein is CASSLGTVASGNTIYF. CDR3 in DNA: TGTGCCAGCAGTTTAGGGACAGTCGCATCTGGAAACACCATATATTTT. V gene TRBV12-3 or TRBV12-4 combines with J gene TRBJ1-3; a possible D gene is TRBD1 (6 bases). The CDR3 loop spans 16 amino acids. V dropped 1 base and J dropped 1 base, with 11 bases sitting between them.

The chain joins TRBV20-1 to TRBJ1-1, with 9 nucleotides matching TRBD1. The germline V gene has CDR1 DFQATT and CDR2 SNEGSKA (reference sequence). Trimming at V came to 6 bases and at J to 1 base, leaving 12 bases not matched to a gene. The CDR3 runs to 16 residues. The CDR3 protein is CSAPGQGIEGNTEAFF. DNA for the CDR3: TGCAGTGCGCCGGGACAGGGAATTGAGGGGAACACTGAAGCTTTCTTT.

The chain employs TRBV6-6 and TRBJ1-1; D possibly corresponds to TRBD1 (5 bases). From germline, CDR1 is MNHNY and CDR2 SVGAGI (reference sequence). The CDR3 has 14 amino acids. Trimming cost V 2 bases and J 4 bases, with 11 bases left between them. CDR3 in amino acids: CASSYGRVVTEAFF. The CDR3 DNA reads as TGTGCCAGCAGTTACGGCAGGGTTGTCACTGAAGCTTTCTTT.

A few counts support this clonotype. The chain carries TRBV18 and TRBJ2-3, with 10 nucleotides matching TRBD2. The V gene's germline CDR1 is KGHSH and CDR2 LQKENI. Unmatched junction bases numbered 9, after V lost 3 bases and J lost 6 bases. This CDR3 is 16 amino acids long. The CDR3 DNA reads TGTGCCAGCTCACCTTCGAGCGGGGGGGCCATCGATACGCAGTATTTT. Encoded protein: CASSPSSGGAIDTQYF.

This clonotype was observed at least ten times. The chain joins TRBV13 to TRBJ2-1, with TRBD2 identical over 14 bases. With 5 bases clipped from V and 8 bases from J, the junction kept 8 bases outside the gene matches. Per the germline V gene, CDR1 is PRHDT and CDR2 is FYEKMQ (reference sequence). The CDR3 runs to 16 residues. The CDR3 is CASSTQKTSGRDEQFF. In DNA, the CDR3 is TGTGCCAGCAGCACACAGAAGACTAGCGGGAGGGATGAGCAGTTCTTC.

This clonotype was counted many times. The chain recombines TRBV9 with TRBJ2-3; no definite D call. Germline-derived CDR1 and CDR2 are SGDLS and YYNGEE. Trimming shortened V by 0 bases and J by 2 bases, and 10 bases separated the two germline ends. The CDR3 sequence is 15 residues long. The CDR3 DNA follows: TGTGCCAGCAGCGTAGGTGACTCTTCCACAGATACGCAGTATTTT. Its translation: CASSVGDSSTDTQYF.

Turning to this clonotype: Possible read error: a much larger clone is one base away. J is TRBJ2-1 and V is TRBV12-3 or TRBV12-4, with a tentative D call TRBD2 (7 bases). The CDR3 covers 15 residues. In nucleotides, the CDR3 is TGTGCCAGCAGTTTCCCCTTGGCGGGGGCGGATGAGCGGTTCTTC. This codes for CASSFPLAGADERFF.

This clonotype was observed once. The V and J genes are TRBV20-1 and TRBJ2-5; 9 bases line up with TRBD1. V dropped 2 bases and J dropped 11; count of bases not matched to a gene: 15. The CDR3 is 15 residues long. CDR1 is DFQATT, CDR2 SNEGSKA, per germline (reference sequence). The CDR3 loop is CSARNRQGDGNEQYF. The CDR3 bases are TGCAGTGCTAGAAATCGACAGGGGGACGGCAATGAGCAGTACTTC.

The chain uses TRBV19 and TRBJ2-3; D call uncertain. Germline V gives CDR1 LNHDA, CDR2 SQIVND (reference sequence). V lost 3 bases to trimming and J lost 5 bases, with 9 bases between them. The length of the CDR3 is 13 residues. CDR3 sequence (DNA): TGTGCCAGTAGTATGTCTAGGGAAGATACGCAGTATTTT. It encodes CASSMSREDTQYF.

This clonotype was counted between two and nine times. CDR3 nucleotides: TGTGCTAGTGGTTTACGCCTAGCGGGGGCATACAATGAGCAGTTCTTC. The encoded protein is CASGLRLAGAYNEQFF. This chain links TRBV12-5 with TRBJ2-1; 10 nucleotides align to TRBD2. The CDR3 runs to 16 residues. V lost 3 bases, J lost 4 bases, and 6 bases stayed unmatched. Germline V gene sequence: CDR1 LGHNT, CDR2 FRNRAP.

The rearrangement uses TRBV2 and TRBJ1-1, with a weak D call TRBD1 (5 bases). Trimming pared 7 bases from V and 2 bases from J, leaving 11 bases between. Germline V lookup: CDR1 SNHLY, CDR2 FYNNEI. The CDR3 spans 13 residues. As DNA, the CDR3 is TGTGCCAGCACGATGGGGCCTAACACTGAAGCTTTCTTT. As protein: CASTMGPNTEAFF.

The CDR3 here is CAWSAGAYEQFF. The CDR3, as DNA: TGTGCCTGGAGTGCAGGGGCCTACGAGCAGTTCTTC. This rearrangement joins TRBV30 to TRBJ2-1, with D maybe TRBD1 (6 bases). The ends were cut back, 1 base at V and 10 bases at J, with 11 bases in the middle. This CDR3 is built from 12 residues. Germline loops: CDR1 GTSNPN, CDR2 SVGIG (reference sequence).

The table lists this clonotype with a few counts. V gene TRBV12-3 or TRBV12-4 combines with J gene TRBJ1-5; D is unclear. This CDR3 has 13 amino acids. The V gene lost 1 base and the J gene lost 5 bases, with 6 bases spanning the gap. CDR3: CASSLGYDQPQHF. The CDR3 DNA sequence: TGTGCCAGCAGTTTAGGGTATGATCAGCCCCAGCATTTT.

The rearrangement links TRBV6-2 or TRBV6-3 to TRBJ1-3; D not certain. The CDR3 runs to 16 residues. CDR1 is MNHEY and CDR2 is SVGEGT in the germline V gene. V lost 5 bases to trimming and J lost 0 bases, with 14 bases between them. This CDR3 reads CASSPVSRVSGNTIYF. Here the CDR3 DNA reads TGTGCCAGCAGTCCGGTCTCAAGGGTCTCTGGAAACACCATATATTTT.

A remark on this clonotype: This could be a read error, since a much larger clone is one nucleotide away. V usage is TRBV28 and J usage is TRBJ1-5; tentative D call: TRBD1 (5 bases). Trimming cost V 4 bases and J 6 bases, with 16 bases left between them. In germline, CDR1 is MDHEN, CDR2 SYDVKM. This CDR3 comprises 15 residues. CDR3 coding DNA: TGTGCCAGCAGTTCCCTGGAGGGGTGGATTCAGCCCCAGCATTTT. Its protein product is CASSSLEGWIQPQHF.

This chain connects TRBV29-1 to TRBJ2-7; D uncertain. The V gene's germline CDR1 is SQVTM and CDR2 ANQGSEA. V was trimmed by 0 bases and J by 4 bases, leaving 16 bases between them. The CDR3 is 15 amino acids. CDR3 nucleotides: TGCAGCGTTGAAGATCTAGGGCCCAGAGGATACGAGCAGTACTTC. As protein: CSVEDLGPRGYEQYF.

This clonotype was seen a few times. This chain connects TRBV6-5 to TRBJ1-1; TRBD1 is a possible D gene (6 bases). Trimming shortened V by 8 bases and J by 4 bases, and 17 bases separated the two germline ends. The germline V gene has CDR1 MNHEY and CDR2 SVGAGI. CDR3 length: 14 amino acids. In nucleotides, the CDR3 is TGTGCCAGCGCCACCGACAGGAGATCCACTGAAGCTTTCTTT. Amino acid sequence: CASATDRRSTEAFF.

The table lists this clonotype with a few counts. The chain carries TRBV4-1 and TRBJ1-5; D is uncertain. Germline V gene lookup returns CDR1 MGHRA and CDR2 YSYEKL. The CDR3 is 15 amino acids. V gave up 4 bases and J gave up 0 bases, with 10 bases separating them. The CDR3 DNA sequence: TGCGCCAGCAGCCTTCTCACTTATAGCAATCAGCCCCAGCATTTT. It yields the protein CASSLLTYSNQPQHF.

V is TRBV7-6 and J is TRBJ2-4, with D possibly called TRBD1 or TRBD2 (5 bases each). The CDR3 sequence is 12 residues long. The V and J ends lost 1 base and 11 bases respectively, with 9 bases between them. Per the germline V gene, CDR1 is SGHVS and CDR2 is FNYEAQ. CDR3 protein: CASSLGGGLQYF. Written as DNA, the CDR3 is TGTGCCAGCAGCTTAGGTGGGGGTCTTCAGTACTTC.

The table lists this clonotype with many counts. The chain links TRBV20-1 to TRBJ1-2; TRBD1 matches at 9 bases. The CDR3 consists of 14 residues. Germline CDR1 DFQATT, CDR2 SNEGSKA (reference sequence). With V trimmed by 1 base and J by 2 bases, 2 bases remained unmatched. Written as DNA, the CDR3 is TGCAGTGCTAGAGGGGGGACAGGGAACTATGGCTACACCTTC. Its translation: CSARGGTGNYGYTF.

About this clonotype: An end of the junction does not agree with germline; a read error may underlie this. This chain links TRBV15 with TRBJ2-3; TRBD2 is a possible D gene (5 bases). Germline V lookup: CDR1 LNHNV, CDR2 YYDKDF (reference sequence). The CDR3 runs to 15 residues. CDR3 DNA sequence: TGTGCCACCAGCAGAGATCGGGGAAGCACAGATATGCAGTATTTT. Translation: CATSRDRGSTDMQYF.

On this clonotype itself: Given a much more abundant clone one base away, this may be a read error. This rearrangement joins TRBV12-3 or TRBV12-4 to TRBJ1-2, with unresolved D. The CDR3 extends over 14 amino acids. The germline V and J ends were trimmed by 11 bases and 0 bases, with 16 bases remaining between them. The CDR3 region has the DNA TGTGCCGGCACCGTACACGAAGCTAACTATGGCTACACCTTC. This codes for CAGTVHEANYGYTF.

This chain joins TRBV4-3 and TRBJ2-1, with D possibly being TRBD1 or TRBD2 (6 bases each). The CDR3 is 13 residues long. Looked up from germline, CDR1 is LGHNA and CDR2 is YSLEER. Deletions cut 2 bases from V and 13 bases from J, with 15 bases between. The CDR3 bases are TGCGCCAGCAGCCAAACGGGGGCAGAGACCCAGTTCTTC. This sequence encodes CASSQTGAETQFF.